The 26 T cell receptor beta chains presented below share a single source sample, sequenced in a study of cytomegalovirus exposure and HLA in healthy donors. The PCR contained 60 Vbeta and 13 Jbeta primers. Sequencing was performed with immunoSEQ multiplex PCR; in TCRdb, only in-frame clones are kept and a portion is missing. The table includes about 150,000 clones, under 85% detected once. The specimen sequenced was PBMCs. The receptor source for this set is a man in his late teens or twenties in good health and CMV-seronegative.

CDR3 amino acids: CASSPTGTGEKLFF. The CDR3 DNA sequence: TGTGCCAGTAGCCCTACAGGGACCGGGGAAAAACTGTTTTTT. This chain uses TRBV19 with TRBJ1-4, with D possibly TRBD1 on 6 matching bases. Germline V gene data show CDR1 as LNHDA and CDR2 as SQIVND (reference sequence). The germline V and J ends were trimmed by 6 bases and 8 bases, with 16 bases remaining between them. This CDR3 is built from 14 residues.

The chain employs TRBV6-1 and TRBJ2-7; D perhaps matches TRBD2 (5 bases). Per germline, CDR1 MNHNS and CDR2 SASEGT. This CDR3 comprises 16 residues. V was shortened by 3 bases and J by 2 bases, with 17 bases between the two germline ends. The CDR3 is CASSERGGTRAYEQYF. The CDR3 DNA follows: TGTGCCAGCAGTGAGCGAGGAGGCACTCGGGCCTACGAGCAGTACTTC.

The chain joins TRBV5-6 to TRBJ1-5; weak D call: TRBD1 (5 bases). The V gene's germline CDR1 is SGHDT and CDR2 YYEEEE. V was shortened by 4 bases and J by 7 bases, with 12 bases between the two germline ends. The CDR3 is made up of 13 amino acids. CDR3 sequence (DNA): TGTGCCAGCAGCCCGGCAGGGAACCAGCCCCAGCATTTT. Amino acid sequence: CASSPAGNQPQHF.

The gene calls are TRBV6-6 and TRBJ2-1, with 9 nucleotides matching TRBD2. The CDR3 is made up of 16 amino acids. Trimming at V came to 2 bases and at J to 10 bases, leaving 12 bases not matched to a gene. Germline-derived CDR1 and CDR2 are MNHNY and SVGAGI (reference sequence). CDR3 protein: CASSYPNSGSSEEQFF. The CDR3 nucleotides read TGTGCCAGCAGTTACCCGAATAGCGGGAGTTCTGAGGAGCAGTTCTTC.

This chain connects TRBV7-9 to TRBJ2-3, with D perhaps TRBD1 (5 bases). There are 14 residues in the CDR3. Germline V CDR1 and CDR2: SEHNR, FQNEAQ (reference sequence). Between the trimmed V and J ends, which lost 2 bases and 2 bases, there was a span of 8 bases. The CDR3 nucleotides read TGTGCCAGCAGCTTACCCAGGGTCACAGATACGCAGTATTTT. It translates to CASSLPRVTDTQYF. The variable domain in full, with the rest retrieved from reference TRBV7-9 and TRBJ2-3, is DTGVSQNPRHKITKRGQNVTFRCDPISEHNRLYWYRQTLGQGPEFLTYFQNEAQLEKSRLLSDRFSAERPKGSFSTLEIQRTEQGDSAMYLCASSLPRVTDTQYFGPGTRLTVL.

This rearrangement joins TRBV29-1 to TRBJ2-1; D uncertain. Germline CDR1 reads SQVTM; CDR2 reads ANQGSEA. Trimming took off 5 bases at V and 9 bases at J, with 8 bases between the two ends. The CDR3 extends over 10 amino acids. CDR3 sequence: CSVTLAEQFF. CDR3 nucleotides: TGCAGCGTTACCTTGGCTGAGCAGTTCTTC.

The chain uses TRBV9 and TRBJ2-1; TRBD2 agrees at 11 bases. Trimming at V came to 0 bases and at J to 5 bases, leaving 1 base not matched to a gene. The germline V gene has CDR1 SGDLS and CDR2 YYNGEE. The CDR3 has 15 residues. The CDR3 bases are TGTGCCAGCAGCGTAGTGACTAGCGGGGACAATGAGCAGTTCTTC. This gives the protein CASSVVTSGDNEQFF.

This chain connects TRBV9 to TRBJ2-3, with D possibly matching TRBD1 (6 bases). The CDR3 sequence is 17 residues long. V was shortened by 4 bases and J by 3 bases, with 21 bases between the two germline ends. Germline CDR1 reads SGDLS; CDR2 reads YYNGEE. CDR3 protein: CASSPGDTGLSTDTQYF. The CDR3 coding sequence is TGTGCCAGCAGCCCCGGGGACACAGGACTTTCTACAGATACGCAGTATTTT.

The J gene is TRBJ2-7, the V gene TRBV10-3; TRBD2 might be the D (5 bases). V was trimmed by 2 bases and J by 4 bases, leaving 6 bases between them. Looked up from germline, CDR1 is ENHRY and CDR2 is SYGVKD. This CDR3 comprises 12 residues. The CDR3: CAISEGLYEQYF. DNA for the CDR3: TGTGCCATCAGTGAGGGACTGTACGAGCAGTACTTC.

This clone was counted a few times. The genes are TRBV5-6 and TRBJ1-4, with 7 nucleotides matching TRBD1. V shed 4 bases, J shed 8 bases, and the junction held 2 bases outside the gene matches. The CDR3 runs 12 residues. CDR1 is SGHDT and CDR2 is YYEEEE in the germline V gene. For the CDR3, the DNA is TGTGCCAGCAGCCTAGGGGGCGAAAAACTGTTTTTT. Translating gives CASSLGGEKLFF.

The V and J genes are TRBV28 and TRBJ1-4; 11 bases line up with TRBD1. The CDR3 covers 15 residues. CDR1 and CDR2 (germline): MDHEN, SYDVKM. The V and J ends lost 5 bases and 6 bases, in that order; junction bases with no gene match: 5. CDR3 residues: CASSPPGQGDEKLFF. CDR3 DNA sequence: TGTGCCAGCAGTCCTCCGGGACAGGGGGATGAAAAACTGTTTTTT.

This chain joins TRBV7-2 and TRBJ2-4; maybe TRBD2 (5 bases). V was pared by 3 bases and J by 7 bases, with 16 bases between. Germline CDR1 SGHTA, CDR2 FQGNSA. CDR3 length equals 15 residues. The CDR3 spells CASSLAGGVPNIQYF. The CDR3 coding sequence is TGTGCCAGCAGCTTGGCGGGCGGAGTCCCCAACATTCAGTACTTC.

This chain connects TRBV7-9 to TRBJ1-3, with 10 bases fitting TRBD1. This CDR3 comprises 16 residues. With V trimmed by 5 bases and J by 0 bases, 4 bases remained unmatched. Germline V gene lookup returns CDR1 SEHNR and CDR2 FQNEAQ (reference sequence). CDR3 sequence reads: CASSNRTGGSGNTIYF. As DNA, the CDR3 is TGTGCCAGCAGCAATAGGACAGGGGGCTCTGGAAACACCATATATTTT.

This clone was counted a single time. The chain uses TRBV7-6 and TRBJ1-1; 8 bases are a match to TRBD1. Germline trimming cut 5 bases from V and 3 bases from J; bases unmatched to any gene: 5. The CDR3 consists of 14 residues. Germline V lookup: CDR1 SGHVS, CDR2 FNYEAQ. The CDR3 reads CASSVDRGYTEAFF. The CDR3 bases are TGTGCCAGCAGCGTTGACAGGGGATACACTGAAGCTTTCTTT.

CDR3 bases: TGTGCCAGCAGTGAAAAGGGGACTCGGGGCTACACCTTC. As protein: CASSEKGTRGYTF. This chain uses TRBV6-1 with TRBJ1-2; a weak D match, TRBD1 (5 bases). V gave up 2 bases and J gave up 8 bases, with 12 bases separating them. The CDR3 contains 13 residues. Germline V CDR1 and CDR2: MNHNS, SASEGT.

This clone came up a few times. The V call is TRBV4-1, the J call TRBJ1-3; D unresolved. The V and J ends lost 2 bases and 9 bases respectively, with 14 bases between them. The length of the CDR3 is 14 residues. Germline CDR1 and CDR2: MGHRA and YSYEKL. DNA for the CDR3: TGCGCCAGCAGCCAACCGACCCGGTCGGGCACCATATATTTT. Translated, it gives CASSQPTRSGTIYF.

The V call is TRBV11-2, the J call TRBJ1-4; weak D call: TRBD1 (5 bases). This CDR3 is 12 amino acids long. V lost 8 bases and J lost 7, with 11 bases in between. Germline V gene sequence: CDR1 SGHAT, CDR2 FQNNGV. CDR3 region: CASRADSEKLFF. CDR3 bases: TGTGCCAGCCGCGCTGACAGTGAAAAACTGTTTTTT.

The V and J genes are TRBV29-1 and TRBJ2-5; no clear D gene. V was cut by 3 bases and J by 1 base, with 9 bases left in between. Germline CDR1 SQVTM, CDR2 ANQGSEA. The CDR3 covers 13 residues. The CDR3, as DNA: TGCAGCGTTGAGAAACAGACCCAAGAGACCCAGTACTTC. Translated, it gives CSVEKQTQETQYF.

This clone was seen more than once but under ten times. The chain couples TRBV7-2 to TRBJ2-7; D unresolved. This CDR3 contains 14 residues. Germline assignment: CDR1 SGHTA and CDR2 FQGNSA. V was pared by 5 bases and J by 5 bases, with 16 bases between. CDR3 sequence: CASSRGDWFDEQYF. CDR3 bases: TGTGCCAGCAGCCGAGGCGACTGGTTTGACGAGCAGTACTTC. Looking up the rest from reference TRBV7-2 and TRBJ2-7 gives the full variable domain: GAGVSQSPSNKVTEKGKDVELRCDPISGHTALYWYRQSLGQGLEFLIYFQGNSAPDKSGLPSDRFSAERTGGSVSTLTIQRTQQEDSAVYLCASSRGDWFDEQYFGPGTRLTVT.

The rearrangement joins TRBV5-8 to TRBJ1-2; D is ambiguous. CDR3 length: 11 residues. V was trimmed by 10 bases and J by 7 bases, leaving 14 bases between them. Germline CDR1 and CDR2: SGHTS and YDEGEE. As DNA, the CDR3 is TGTGCCGACCGGGCGGGAAGTGGCTACACCTTC. Translating gives CADRAGSGYTF.

The chain combines TRBV5-1 with TRBJ2-3; 7 positions match TRBD2. The CDR3 is made up of 17 amino acids. V trimming: 6 bases; J trimming: 4 bases; junction bases outside the gene matches: 17. Germline assignment: CDR1 SGHRS and CDR2 YFSETQ. The CDR3 region is CASTLGSGDYRPDTQYF. The CDR3 nucleotides read TGCGCCAGCACCCTGGGATCGGGGGACTACCGCCCAGATACGCAGTATTTT.

The V and J genes are TRBV5-6 and TRBJ2-7; 7 positions match TRBD1. The V and J ends lost 3 bases and 0 bases, in that order; junction bases with no gene match: 9. From germline, CDR1 is SGHDT and CDR2 YYEEEE. The CDR3 has 16 residues. The CDR3 loop reads CASSSPLDRASYEQYF. The CDR3 bases are TGTGCCAGCAGCTCGCCATTAGACAGGGCCTCCTACGAGCAGTACTTC.

The chain couples TRBV6-5 to TRBJ2-7; 10 bases map to TRBD1. The CDR3 has 15 residues. Germline assignment: CDR1 MNHEY and CDR2 SVGAGI. V dropped 6 bases and J dropped 5; count of bases not matched to a gene: 10. The CDR3 region is CASRGWGTGDHEQYF. DNA for the CDR3: TGTGCCAGCAGGGGGTGGGGGACAGGGGACCACGAGCAGTACTTC.

This clone was seen more than once but under ten times. The rearrangement joins TRBV4-1 to TRBJ2-3, with 9 bases matching TRBD2. From germline, CDR1 is MGHRA and CDR2 YSYEKL. J gave up 4 bases and V 0 bases, and 11 bases lay outside the gene matches. This CDR3 spans 18 amino acids. CDR3 sequence (DNA): TGCGCCAGCAGCCAAGACAGAATTGAGGCGGGGGGGCCAGATACGCAGTATTTT. Translated, it gives CASSQDRIEAGGPDTQYF.

This clone was seen only once. The chain carries TRBV18 and TRBJ2-2; D gene uncertain. The CDR3 extends over 15 amino acids. The V gene's germline CDR1 is KGHSH and CDR2 LQKENI. Trimming pared 3 bases from V and 4 bases from J, leaving 12 bases between. This CDR3 reads CASSPRQSPTGELFF. For the CDR3, the DNA is TGTGCCAGCTCACCTCGACAATCCCCCACCGGGGAGCTGTTTTTT. Based on the CDR3 plus reference TRBV18 and TRBJ2-2, the full variable domain is NAGVMQNPRHLVRRRGQEARLRCSPMKGHSHVYWYRQLPEEGLKFMVYLQKENIIDESGMPKERFSAEFPKEGPSILRIQQVVRGDSAAYFCASSPRQSPTGELFFGEGSRLTVL.

DNA of the CDR3: TGTGCCAGCAGTTACGGCGGACAGGGGGTAGGGCTCGAGCAGTACTTC. Amino acid sequence: CASSYGGQGVGLEQYF. V gene TRBV6-6 combines with J gene TRBJ2-7; 10 bases map to TRBD1. V shed 2 bases and J 6 bases; nucleotides not matched to a gene: 10. The CDR3 extends over 16 amino acids. The germline V gene has CDR1 MNHNY and CDR2 SVGAGI (reference sequence).